This TCR beta chain came from a study of T cell responses to AZD1222 COVID-19 vaccine. Concerning this clone itself: The antigen remains unidentified.

V dropped 0 bases and J dropped 7 bases, with 12 bases sitting between them. Germline-derived CDR1 and CDR2 are LGHDT and YNNKEL (reference sequence). This CDR3 has 14 residues. Study outcomes and limitations: Vaccine-related CD4 TCRs covered spike, predominating at 160-218 and 743-854.

TCRdb's table, derived via immunoSEQ multiplex PCR, lists solely in-frame clones and lacks some. The sample has 90,000 to 130,000 clones; 89% are singletons. This chain links TRBV3-1 (or the pseudogene TRBV3-2) with TRBJ1-2; possible D gene TRBD1, 5 bases. The sequences come from peripheral blood, collected on day 0 of MenACWY control vaccination. The TCR was taken from an adult in good health. The chain's CDR3 is CASSQDPAGGGYTF. The CDR3 DNA follows: TGTGCCAGCAGCCAAGATCCGGCCGGGGGTGGCTACACCTTC.